The present entry profiles one T cell receptor (beta chain) with its context. Its target antigen remains unknown. It has no much larger one-base neighbor in the sample; base qualities were not kept. Library preparation employed the immunoSEQ multiplex PCR assay. A mixture of 60 forward primers for TCR Vbeta segments and 13 reverse primers for TCR Jbeta segments was used in the multiplex PCR. The CDR3 region of rearranged TCR beta genes was amplified from genomic DNA by a multiplex PCR assay. The amplified TCR beta libraries were sequenced on the Illumina HiSeq System as 87-base-pair reads. As for the authors' bioinformatics: A later analysis counted tens of millions of unique TCR beta chains across the 666 repertoires, and 10 million to 11 million of these chains were shared by at least two donors. Raw reads were error-corrected and collapsed into unique sequences with a nearest-neighbor algorithm that merged closely related sequences to remove PCR and sequencing errors. Alignment of CDR3 sequences to IMGT reference sequences was used to assign V, D and J gene segments. For a sequence to be retained, a match of at least six nucleotides to both a V gene segment and a J gene segment was required. A rearrangement was called productive if the CDR3 had no stop codons and remained in frame with V and J, and every other rearrangement was called non-productive. Following IMGT convention, CDR3 was defined as the stretch from the second conserved V-encoded cysteine to the conserved J-encoded phenylalanine. In an earlier analysis of more than 550 of the donors, sequences lacking an unambiguous match to a single V gene segment were excluded. In an earlier analysis of a few hundred of the donors, a V segment was called functional when productive rearrangements were above 56.7%, and segregating when the standard deviation between donors exceeded 5%. A statistical classification framework was built for diagnosing cytomegalovirus status from the catalog of TCR beta chain sequences. In a later analysis, TCR nucleotide sequences were compared against IMGT/GENE-DB human TR gene sequences so that V and J genes could be assigned. Using the TCRdist pipeline, a later analysis assigned CDR3 sequences along with most-parsimonious VDJ recombination scenarios. In a later analysis, each TCR beta chain was defined by its CDR3 amino acid sequence together with its V-gene family, and reads without a unique V-gene family were excluded. In a later analysis, fewer than 600 highly shared, low-generation-probability nucleotide sequences were removed to address suspected cross-contamination and a sequencing artifact. In a later analysis, a clonal expansion index was calculated for each public chain from normalized within-repertoire ranks of inferred template counts. A later analysis computed generation probabilities with a VDJ recombination model fitted to out-of-frame rearrangements, and checked the results against IGoR. Hypergeometric tests were used in a later analysis to score TCR-TCR, TCR-HLA and TCR-CMV co-occurrence, with a repertoire-size bias correction applied to the TCR pairs. To estimate false discovery rates, a later analysis permuted the HLA or CMV assignments 20 times. In a later analysis, co-occurring TCRs were grouped using DBSCAN, with TCRdist sequence similarity added in when clustering inside HLA-allele-positive subsets. For co-occurrence clustering, repertoires with fewer than 30,000 or more than 120,000 public chains were excluded, along with roughly 5 repertoires with anomalous nucleotide sharing. TCRdb's version of the immuneACCESS table is confined to in-frame rearrangements and falls short of the full clone set. An unresolved V gene accounts for under half of the shortfall where checked; the remainder is of unknown origin. V and J calls and clone size are those listed in that table; D and trimming were worked out from the DNA. For this sample the table gives more than 100,000 clones, of which less than 80% were detected only once. The top ten hold about 1.7% of the sample.

The sample is drawn from a study of cytomegalovirus exposure and HLA in healthy donors (TCRdb year 2017). Regarding the research as a whole: An earlier analysis of several hundred of the donors reported about 280 Gb of sequence data and 100 million to 120 million unique TCR beta sequences obtained from about 170 million T cells. Among 350 to 400 genotyped donors of the cohort, an average of roughly 240,000 unique TCR beta nucleotide sequences were sequenced per donor, about a sixth of them non-productive. The number of donors typed differed by locus, with about 629-630 for A, B, C, DRB1 and DQB1, roughly 520 for DQA1, 600 to 610 for DPA1, and around 460 for DPB1. Of the 300 to 450 genotyped donors, 65% to 90% fell in the genetic ancestry cluster associated with self-reported Caucasian donors. HLA typing included class I and class II loci at four-digit resolution. About 300 gigabases of sequencing data and 78 million or so unique TCR sequences were included in an early release covering several hundred HLA-typed donors. Donor age, sex, ethnicity and CMV serostatus were collected together with the repertoire data. The study was designed to test whether signatures of past pathogen exposure could be identified by cataloging public T cell receptors. High-throughput TCR immunosequencing, statistical association of individual TCRs with disease status, and machine learning were combined to predict cytomegalovirus infection status. A handful of DR-DQ haplotypes were handled as single units for association and clustering because linkage in the cohort was strong. The T cell repertoires of under 750 subjects were profiled by immunosequencing and related to cytomegalovirus serostatus. In an earlier analysis of over 550 of the donors, high-throughput TCR beta sequencing was used to judge whether each TCR beta V gene segment behaved as functional or pseudogenic. A later analysis re-examined previously published TCR beta repertoires from about 670 donors and added high-resolution HLA genotyping to investigate patterns of TCR occurrence. A later genetic analysis used genome-wide SNP genotypes for about 60% of the roughly 700 donors, treating that subset as a discovery cohort. In the later analysis, no new phenotypic data were used to find candidate immune exposures; instead, reliance was placed on TCR beta sequences and their occurrence across donors. Besides the first cohort of more than 650 subjects, a separate validation cohort made up of roughly 130 different subjects was used. All discovery cohort repertoires had been generated using a single sequencing platform.

CDR1 is given as SNHLY and CDR2 as FYNNEI, both from the germline V gene. From its cysteine to its phenylalanine, the CDR3 spans 13 amino acids. CDR3 DNA only is kept here, 39 bases in frame from base 1. Deletion took 3 bases off V and 3 bases off J, with a span of 8 bases between the germline ends. The cohort was made up of 500 to 800 healthy bone marrow donors. At the time of sampling, every cohort member was nominally healthy, though immune exposures that went unrecorded were likely present. The donor tested CMV seropositive, placing the donor among the 290 or so seropositive members of the cohort. A peripheral blood sample was collected from each donor, and TCR beta sequencing was performed on peripheral blood mononuclear cells. Genomic DNA was extracted from the blood cell samples with the Qiagen DNeasy Blood Extraction Kit. The paper's findings and limits, for the study overall: In a later analysis, several top co-occurrence clusters were reported to appear linked to parvovirus B19, influenza, CMV and Epstein-Barr virus. According to a later analysis, TCR association rates differed among HLA loci, with DRB1 alleles showing the most associated TCRs and HLA-C alleles showing the fewest. Compared with equally common non-associated chains, HLA-associated TCR beta chains in a later analysis were more clonally expanded and had lower generation probabilities. Because some donors lacked HLA typing at each locus, the association tests relied only on the typed subset. In a later genetic analysis, a missense DCLRE1C variant was associated with V-gene and J-gene trimming of TCR beta chains, and the association was replicated in an independent cohort. Across donors, most TCR sequences were observed very rarely, whereas some public TCRs were present in many individuals. A few of the identified cytomegalovirus-associated TCR beta chains were confirmed in vitro to be specific for cytomegalovirus antigens. The sequencing pipeline was judged likely to have produced a cluster of highly shared sequence variants as a technical artifact. CMV serostatus was the only immune exposure information available for the cohort. The authors suggested that the approach could potentially be generalized to other disease states and immunological phenotypes. Some IMGT-functional V segments, including TRBV6-2 and TRBV6-3, could not be distinguished by the 87-base-pair reads and were therefore excluded. In a later analysis, most CMV-associated TCR beta chains were found to appear HLA-restricted, with HLA associations seemingly driven largely by CMV exposure. According to a later genetic analysis, donors in an Asian-associated ancestry cluster had fewer N-insertions in productive TCRs than the approximately 670-donor mean. Assigning TCR associations to individual alleles was difficult when HLA alleles, especially DR and DQ, strongly co-occurred. Linkage disequilibrium might explain the correlated functional status among segregating V segments, but an unknown experimental factor could not be ruled out. A later analysis associated 15,000 or so TCR beta sequences with specific HLA alleles at a false discovery rate of 0.05. A further reported finding was that TCR beta sequences accurately predicted the HLA-A and HLA-B alleles for most subjects in the first cohort. Because counts were too low, seventeen rarely observed V segments, including chromosome 9 orphons, were excluded from the earlier analysis of around 590 of the donors. In both the original and validation cohorts, the classifier was reported to diagnose cytomegalovirus status with high specificity and sensitivity. Broadly in line with IMGT annotations, most TCR beta V segments showed up in productive rearrangements about 87% or about 30% of the time in an earlier analysis of under 700 of the donors. In this cohort, only TCR beta chains were sequenced, and detectable features were limited by the absence of alpha or paired-chain data. Sequencing depth was assumed to be roughly uniform across donors in the presence/absence analyses, though that assumption may not hold. A total of fewer than 200 TCR beta chains were listed by the study as associated with cytomegalovirus.

The specimen sequenced was PBMCs. The origin of this receptor is a female donor in good health and CMV-seropositive. The receptor chain draws on TRBV2 and TRBJ1-2; TRBD1 is perhaps the D gene, given 6 matching bases. CDR3 region: CASSDRGDYGYTF. The nucleotides are TGTGCCAGCAGTGACAGGGGAGACTATGGCTACACCTTC.